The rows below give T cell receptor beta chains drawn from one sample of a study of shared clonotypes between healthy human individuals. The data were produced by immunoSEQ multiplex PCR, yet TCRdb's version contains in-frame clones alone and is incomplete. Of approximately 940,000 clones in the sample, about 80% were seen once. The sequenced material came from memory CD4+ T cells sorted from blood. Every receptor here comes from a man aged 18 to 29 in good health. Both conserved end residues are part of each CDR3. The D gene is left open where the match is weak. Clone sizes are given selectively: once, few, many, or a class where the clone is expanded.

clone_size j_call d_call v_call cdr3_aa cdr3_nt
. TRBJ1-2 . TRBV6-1 CASSEPGYGYTF TGTGCCAGCAGTGAGCCAGGCTATGGCTACACCTTC
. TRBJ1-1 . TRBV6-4 CASSDREGTEAFF TGTGCCAGCAGTGACAGGGAGGGCACTGAAGCTTTCTTT
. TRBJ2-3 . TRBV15 CATSREETQYF TGTGCCACCAGCAGAGAAGAAACGCAGTATTTT
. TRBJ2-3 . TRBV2 CASSSGQNTDTQYF TGTGCCAGCAGCTCGGGACAAAACACAGATACGCAGTATTTT
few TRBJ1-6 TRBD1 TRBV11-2 CASSAGQGHNSPLHF TGTGCCAGCAGCGCGGGACAGGGTCATAATTCACCCCTCCACTTT
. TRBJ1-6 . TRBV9 CASSPRSWGSPLHF TGTGCCAGCAGCCCCCGCTCCTGGGGTTCACCCCTCCACTTT
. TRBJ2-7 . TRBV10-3 CAISGGRVDEQYF TGTGCCATCAGTGGGGGCAGGGTGGACGAGCAGTACTTC
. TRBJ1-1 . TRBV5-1 CASSKVRGAANEAFF TGCGCCAGCAGCAAGGTCCGCGGGGCGGCTAATGAAGCTTTCTTT
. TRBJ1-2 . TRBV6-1 CASRRTDTYGYTF TGTGCCAGCAGACGGACCGATACCTATGGCTACACCTTC
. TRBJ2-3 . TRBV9 CASSVGPVGGGDTQYF TGTGCCAGCAGCGTAGGGCCTGTAGGGGGAGGAGATACGCAGTATTTT
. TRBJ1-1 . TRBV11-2 CASSTGDTVGEAFF TGTGCCAGCAGCACTGGGGACACAGTAGGTGAAGCTTTCTTT
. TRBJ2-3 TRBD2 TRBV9 CASSQTSGGTDTQYF TGTGCCAGCAGCCAAACTAGCGGGGGCACAGATACGCAGTATTTT
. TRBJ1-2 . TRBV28 CASNIQANYGYTF TGTGCCAGCAACATACAGGCTAACTATGGCTACACCTTC
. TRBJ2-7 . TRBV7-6 CASSLGADTYEQYF TGTGCCAGCAGCCTCGGGGCAGATACCTACGAGCAGTACTTC
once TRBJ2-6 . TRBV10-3 CAIRGGAGANVLTF TGTGCCATCAGAGGGGGGGCTGGGGCCAACGTCCTGACTTTC
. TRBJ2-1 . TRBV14 CASSQDVAGTYNEQFF TGTGCCAGCAGCCAAGACGTGGCGGGAACCTACAATGAGCAGTTCTTC
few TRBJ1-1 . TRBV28 CASSLPENTEAFF TGTGCCAGCAGTTTACCCGAGAACACTGAAGCTTTCTTT
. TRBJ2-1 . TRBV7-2 CASSPPGRTNEQFF TGTGCCAGCAGCCCCCCCGGACGAACCAATGAGCAGTTCTTC
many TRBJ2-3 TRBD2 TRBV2 CASSEQRGRGTDTQYF TGTGCCAGCAGTGAACAGCGGGGCCGGGGCACAGATACGCAGTATTTT
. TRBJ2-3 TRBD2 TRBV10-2 CASSAASGGPDTQYF TGCGCCAGCAGTGCGGCTAGCGGGGGGCCAGATACGCAGTATTTT
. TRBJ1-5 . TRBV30 CAWSDQNNQPQHF TGTGCCTGGAGTGACCAGAACAATCAGCCCCAGCATTTT
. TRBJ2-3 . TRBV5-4 CASSRPSSPDTQYF TGTGCCAGCAGCCGTCCTTCCAGTCCAGATACGCAGTATTTT
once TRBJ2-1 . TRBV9 CASSSQTYNEQFF TGTGCCAGCAGCAGTCAGACCTACAATGAGCAGTTCTTC
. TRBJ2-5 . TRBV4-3 CASSQDPADFETQYF TGCGCCAGCAGCCAAGATCCGGCGGATTTCGAGACCCAGTACTTC
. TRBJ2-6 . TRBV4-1 CASSQEGGFSGANVLTF TGCGCCAGCAGCCAAGAAGGGGGGTTCTCTGGGGCCAACGTCCTGACTTTC
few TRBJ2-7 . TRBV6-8 CASSFAGHLPYEQYF TGTGCCAGCAGTTTCGCGGGGCACCTACCCTACGAGCAGTACTTC
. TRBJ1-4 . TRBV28 CASSRHQSEKLFF TGTGCCAGCAGTCGGCATCAGAGTGAAAAACTGTTTTTT
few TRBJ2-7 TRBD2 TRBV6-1 CASSEHSGRNEQYF TGTGCCAGCAGTGAACACAGCGGGAGGAACGAGCAGTACTTC
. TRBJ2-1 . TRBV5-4 CASSLERGPEWANEQFF TGTGCCAGCAGCTTGGAGAGAGGGCCTGAGTGGGCCAATGAGCAGTTCTTC
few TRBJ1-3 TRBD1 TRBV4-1 CASSQGTGGSPGNTIYF TGCGCCAGCAGCCAGGGGACAGGGGGTTCGCCTGGAAACACCATATATTTT
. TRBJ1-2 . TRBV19 CASSTGQHYGYTF TGTGCCAGTAGTACCGGACAGCACTATGGCTACACCTTC
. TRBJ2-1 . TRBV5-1 CASSLYRGLRNNEQFF TGCGCCAGCAGCTTGTATAGGGGACTCAGAAACAATGAGCAGTTCTTC
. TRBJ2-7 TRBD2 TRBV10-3 CAIRTFSGGPSYEQYF TGTGCCATCAGAACCTTTAGCGGGGGGCCCTCCTACGAGCAGTACTTC
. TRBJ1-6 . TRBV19 CASHSRGSWDTPAPLHF TGTGCCAGCCATAGTCGGGGCTCTTGGGACACCCCTGCACCCCTCCACTTT
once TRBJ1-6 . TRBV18 CASSVSSSYNSPLHF TGTGCCAGCTCGGTGAGCAGCTCCTATAATTCACCCCTCCACTTT
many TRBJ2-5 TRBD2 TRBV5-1 CASSLEPSGGEETQYF TGCGCCAGCAGCTTGGAGCCTAGCGGGGGAGAAGAGACCCAGTACTTC
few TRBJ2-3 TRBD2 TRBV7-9 CATLLAGTDTQYF TGTGCCACATTATTAGCGGGTACAGATACGCAGTATTTT
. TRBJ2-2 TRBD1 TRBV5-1 CASSFDRGGTGELFF TGCGCCAGCAGCTTCGACAGGGGTGGCACCGGGGAGCTGTTTTTT
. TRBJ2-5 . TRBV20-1 CSAREGATPYF TGCAGTGCTAGAGAAGGCGCCACCCCGTACTTC
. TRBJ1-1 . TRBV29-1 CSAQNTEAFF TGCAGCGCCCAGAACACTGAAGCTTTCTTT
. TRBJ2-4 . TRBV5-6 CASSLGGPAKNIQYF TGTGCCAGCAGCTTGGGAGGTCCTGCCAAAAACATTCAGTACTTC
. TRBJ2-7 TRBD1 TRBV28 CASNVRGSYEQYF TGTGCCAGCAACGTCAGGGGGTCCTACGAGCAGTACTTC
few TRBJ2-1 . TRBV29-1 CSVEYVGGNEQFF TGCAGCGTTGAATACGTCGGGGGAAATGAGCAGTTCTTC
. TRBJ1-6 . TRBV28 CASSFRSRNSPLHF TGTGCCAGCAGTTTCAGGTCTAGGAATTCACCCCTCCACTTT
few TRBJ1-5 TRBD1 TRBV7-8 CASSAQQGADQPQHF TGTGCCAGCAGCGCCCAACAGGGGGCGGATCAGCCCCAGCATTTT
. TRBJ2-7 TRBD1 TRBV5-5 CASSPTPTGGYEQYF TGTGCCAGCAGCCCAACCCCGACAGGGGGCTACGAGCAGTACTTC
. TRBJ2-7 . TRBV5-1 CASSIDSPSSYEQYF TGCGCCAGCAGCATAGACTCCCCGAGCTCCTACGAGCAGTACTTC
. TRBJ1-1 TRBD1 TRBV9 CASSPRQGTANWDTEAFF TGTGCCAGCAGCCCACGACAGGGGACCGCAAATTGGGATACTGAAGCTTTCTTT
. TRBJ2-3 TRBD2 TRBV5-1 CASNAGGRTDTQYF TGCGCCAGCAACGCGGGGGGAAGGACAGATACGCAGTATTTT
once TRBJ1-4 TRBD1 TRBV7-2 CASSNRQGPNEKLFF TGTGCCAGCAGCAACAGACAGGGACCTAATGAAAAACTGTTTTTT
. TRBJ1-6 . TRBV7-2 CASSLGLGAGFSNSPLHF TGTGCCAGCAGCTTAGGGCTGGGGGCGGGTTTTTCAAATTCACCCCTCCACTTT
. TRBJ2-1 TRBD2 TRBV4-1 CASSQPLTSGGAYNEQFF TGCGCCAGCAGCCAACCCCTCACTAGCGGGGGGGCCTACAATGAGCAGTTCTTC